Detailed here is one TCR beta chain. There are a few counts of this clone. Its antigen has not been determined. Base quality data are lacking; no much larger clone is found one base away. The CDR3 goes from the cysteine to the phenylalanine over 14 residues. The retained sequence is limited to the CDR3, 42 bases, with the frame set at the first base. Trimming leaves V shorter by 4 bases and J shorter by 1 base, with the junction holding 1 base beyond the gene matches. CDR1 MNHNY and CDR2 SVGAGI are derived from the germline V gene (reference sequence). To prepare the library, the immunoSEQ multiplex PCR assay was applied. The TCRbeta CDR3 region and neighboring sequences were amplified from pancreatic genomic DNA and then sequenced. The authors processed their data as follows. Repertoire diversity was assessed as a mean normalized Shannon-Wiener index, and productive clonality and productive rearrangement counts were also measured. Control and chronic pancreatitis repertoire metrics were compared by means of the nonparametric Mann-Whitney U test. Shared clonotypes were defined as CDR3beta sequences with identical amino acid composition and length across subjects. TCRdb carries this immuneACCESS record with in-frame sequences only. Its versions omit some clonotypes, under half of them owing to an unresolved V gene in the studies checked, with the rest unexplained. V and J calls and clone size are those listed in that table; D and trimming were worked out from the DNA. This sample is represented by 11,000 to 15,000 clones; around 79% of them were singletons. The ten largest account for approximately 15% of the sample.

Chronic pancreatitis pancreas tissue was obtained from patients undergoing total pancreatectomy with islet autotransplantation (TPIAT). Included chronic pancreatitis patients had no known history of diabetes. For TCRbeta sequencing, genomic DNA was extracted directly from bulk pancreas tissue, without T cell sorting. At two US centers, pancreas tissues from patients and organ donors were collected on a consecutive basis. This sample is part of a study of immune characteristics of hereditary and idiopathic chronic pancreatitis. In the study overall: The study examined local immune cells and TCRbeta repertoires in the pancreas in hereditary and idiopathic chronic pancreatitis, using control pancreases from organ donors for comparison. TCRbeta sequencing was performed on a few control pancreases, roughly seven hereditary chronic pancreatitis pancreases and roughly six idiopathic chronic pancreatitis pancreases. The gDNA-based approach was selected because the approach required minimal in vitro experimental manipulation of T cells infiltrating the pancreas. General findings and caveats noted by the study authors: Among about a dozen chronic pancreatitis patients, higher numbers of productive TCR rearrangements went along with higher disease severity scores, showing a positive correlation. The study did not include chronic pancreatitis caused by alcohol use. Compared with controls, both chronic pancreatitis groups had significantly higher TCRbeta repertoire diversity and lower clonality. Because patient tissue could be obtained only at the time of TPIAT, differences in disease duration may have affected the immune findings. Differences in Vbeta-Jbeta gene family usage, including TRBV10, TRBV19, TRBV23 and TRBV5, were found between hereditary and idiopathic chronic pancreatitis.

Recombination connected TRBV6-6 to TRBJ2-4; 7 bases in the junction line up with TRBD1. This TCR came from a human donor with chronic pancreatitis. The sample comprised pancreas tissue with hereditary chronic pancreatitis. The encoded CDR3 is CASSLQGAKNIQYF. In nucleotides, the sequence is TGTGCCAGCAGTTTACAGGGGGCCAAAAACATTCAGTACTTC.